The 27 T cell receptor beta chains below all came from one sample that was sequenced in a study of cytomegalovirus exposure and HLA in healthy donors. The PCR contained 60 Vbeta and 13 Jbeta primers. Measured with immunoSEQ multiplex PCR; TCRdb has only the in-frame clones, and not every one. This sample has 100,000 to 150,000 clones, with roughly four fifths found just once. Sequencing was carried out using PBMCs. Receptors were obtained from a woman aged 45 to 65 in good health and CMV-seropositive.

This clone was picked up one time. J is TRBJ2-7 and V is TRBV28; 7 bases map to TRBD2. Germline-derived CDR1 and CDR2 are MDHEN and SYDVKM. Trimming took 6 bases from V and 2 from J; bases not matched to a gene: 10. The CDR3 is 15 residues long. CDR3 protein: CASSPTSAKPYEQYF. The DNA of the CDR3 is TGTGCCAGCAGCCCTACTAGCGCCAAACCCTACGAGCAGTACTTC.

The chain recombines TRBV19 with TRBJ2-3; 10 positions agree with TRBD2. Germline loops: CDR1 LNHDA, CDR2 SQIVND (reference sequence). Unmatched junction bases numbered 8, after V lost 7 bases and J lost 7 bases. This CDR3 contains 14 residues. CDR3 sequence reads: CASNGASGSYTQYF. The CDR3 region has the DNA TGTGCCAGTAACGGGGCTAGCGGGAGTTATACGCAGTATTTT.

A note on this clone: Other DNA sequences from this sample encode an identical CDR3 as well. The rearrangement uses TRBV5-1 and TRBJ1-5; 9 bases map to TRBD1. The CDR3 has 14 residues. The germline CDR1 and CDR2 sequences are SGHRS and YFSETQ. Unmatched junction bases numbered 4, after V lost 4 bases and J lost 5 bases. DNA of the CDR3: TGCGCCAGCAGCCCGACAGGGGGATATCAGCCCCAGCATTTT. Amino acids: CASSPTGGYQPQHF.

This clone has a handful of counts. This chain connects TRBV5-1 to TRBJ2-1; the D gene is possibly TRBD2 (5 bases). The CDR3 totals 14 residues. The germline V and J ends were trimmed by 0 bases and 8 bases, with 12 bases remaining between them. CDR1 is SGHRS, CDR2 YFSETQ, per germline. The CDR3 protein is CASSLEALGDEQFF. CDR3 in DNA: TGCGCCAGCAGCTTGGAAGCCTTGGGAGATGAGCAGTTCTTC.

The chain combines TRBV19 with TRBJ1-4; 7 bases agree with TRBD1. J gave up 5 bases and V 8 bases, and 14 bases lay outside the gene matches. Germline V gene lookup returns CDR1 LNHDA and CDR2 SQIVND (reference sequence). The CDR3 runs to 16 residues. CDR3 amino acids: CASCNRGRSMNEKLFF. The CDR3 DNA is TGTGCCAGTTGCAACAGGGGCCGCTCCATGAATGAAAAACTGTTTTTT.

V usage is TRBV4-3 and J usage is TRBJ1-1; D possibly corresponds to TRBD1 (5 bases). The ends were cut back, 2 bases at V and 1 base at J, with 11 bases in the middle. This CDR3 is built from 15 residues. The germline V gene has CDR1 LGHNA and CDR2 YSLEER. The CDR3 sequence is CASSQTTGGNTEAFF. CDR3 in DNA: TGCGCCAGCAGCCAAACGACGGGGGGGAACACTGAAGCTTTCTTT.

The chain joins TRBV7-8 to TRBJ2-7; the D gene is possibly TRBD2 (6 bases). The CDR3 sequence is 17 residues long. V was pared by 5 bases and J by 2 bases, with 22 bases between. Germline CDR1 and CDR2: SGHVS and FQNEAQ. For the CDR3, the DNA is TGTGCCAGCAGCGTACGCCGTGTTGCGGGACTCCCCTACGAGCAGTACTTC. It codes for CASSVRRVAGLPYEQYF.

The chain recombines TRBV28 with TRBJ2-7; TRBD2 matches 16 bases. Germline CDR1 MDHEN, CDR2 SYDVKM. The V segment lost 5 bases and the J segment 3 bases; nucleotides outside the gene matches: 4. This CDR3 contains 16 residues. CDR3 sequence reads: CASSGTSGRVGYEQYF. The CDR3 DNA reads TGTGCCAGCAGTGGGACTAGCGGGAGGGTAGGCTACGAGCAGTACTTC.

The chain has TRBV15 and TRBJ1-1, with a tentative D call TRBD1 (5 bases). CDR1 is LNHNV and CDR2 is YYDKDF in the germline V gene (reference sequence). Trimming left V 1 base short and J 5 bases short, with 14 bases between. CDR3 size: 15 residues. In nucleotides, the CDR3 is TGTGCCACCAGCAGAGTCAGGGCCGGGGGGACTGAAGCTTTCTTT. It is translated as CATSRVRAGGTEAFF.

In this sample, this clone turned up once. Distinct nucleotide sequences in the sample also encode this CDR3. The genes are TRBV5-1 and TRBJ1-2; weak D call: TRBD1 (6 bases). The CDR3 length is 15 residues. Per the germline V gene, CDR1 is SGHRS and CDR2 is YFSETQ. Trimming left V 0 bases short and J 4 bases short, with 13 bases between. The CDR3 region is CASSLDGQQAYGYTF. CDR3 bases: TGCGCCAGCAGCTTGGATGGACAGCAGGCCTATGGCTACACCTTC.

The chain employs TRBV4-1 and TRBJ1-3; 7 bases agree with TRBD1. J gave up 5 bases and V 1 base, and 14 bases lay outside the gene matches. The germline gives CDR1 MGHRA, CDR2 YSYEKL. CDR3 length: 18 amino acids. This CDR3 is CASSQVIIQGFGRNTIYF. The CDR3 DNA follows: TGCGCCAGCAGCCAAGTTATAATACAGGGGTTCGGGAGAAACACCATATATTTT.

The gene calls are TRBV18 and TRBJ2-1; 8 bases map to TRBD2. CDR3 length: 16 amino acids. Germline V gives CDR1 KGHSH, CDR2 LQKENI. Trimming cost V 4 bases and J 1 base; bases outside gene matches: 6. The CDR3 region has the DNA TGTGCCAGCTCACTACAGCGGGGGACTTCCTACAATGAGCAGTTCTTC. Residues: CASSLQRGTSYNEQFF.

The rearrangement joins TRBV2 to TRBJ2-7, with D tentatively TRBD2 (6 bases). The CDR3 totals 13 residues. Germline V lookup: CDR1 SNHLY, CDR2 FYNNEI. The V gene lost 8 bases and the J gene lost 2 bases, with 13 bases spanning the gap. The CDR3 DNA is TGTGCCAGCGCCGCGGGACTGACCTACGAGCAGTACTTC. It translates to CASAAGLTYEQYF.

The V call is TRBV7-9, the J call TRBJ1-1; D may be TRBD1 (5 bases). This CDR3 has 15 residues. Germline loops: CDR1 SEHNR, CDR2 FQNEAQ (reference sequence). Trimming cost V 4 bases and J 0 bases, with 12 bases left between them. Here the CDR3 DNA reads TGTGCCAGCAGCTCGCCGGGACTTATGAACACTGAAGCTTTCTTT. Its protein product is CASSSPGLMNTEAFF.

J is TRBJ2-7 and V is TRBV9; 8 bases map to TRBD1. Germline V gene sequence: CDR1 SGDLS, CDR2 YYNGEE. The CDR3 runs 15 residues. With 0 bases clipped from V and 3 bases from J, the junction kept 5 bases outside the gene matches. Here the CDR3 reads CASSVGADRVYEQYF. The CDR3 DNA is TGTGCCAGCAGCGTAGGAGCGGACAGGGTCTACGAGCAGTACTTC.

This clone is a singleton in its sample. DNA for the CDR3: TGTGCCAGCAGCGTAGAGGGAGCGGGAGACCCCCAAACGCAGTATTTT. It encodes CASSVEGAGDPQTQYF. The chain has TRBV9 and TRBJ2-3, with 8 nucleotides matching TRBD2. Trimming at V came to 0 bases and at J to 9 bases, leaving 12 bases not matched to a gene. This CDR3 contains 16 residues. CDR1 is SGDLS and CDR2 is YYNGEE in the germline V gene.

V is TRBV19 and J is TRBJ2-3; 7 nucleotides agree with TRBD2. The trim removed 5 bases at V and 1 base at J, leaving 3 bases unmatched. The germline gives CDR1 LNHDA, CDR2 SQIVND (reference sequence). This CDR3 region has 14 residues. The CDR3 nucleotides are TGTGCCAGTAGTCCTAGCGGTCGCACAGATACGCAGTATTTT. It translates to CASSPSGRTDTQYF.

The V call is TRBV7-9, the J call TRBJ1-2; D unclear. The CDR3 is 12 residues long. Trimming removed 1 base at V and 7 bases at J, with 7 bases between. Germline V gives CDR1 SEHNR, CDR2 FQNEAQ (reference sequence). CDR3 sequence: CASSLVSSGYTF. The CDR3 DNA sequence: TGTGCCAGCAGCTTAGTTTCATCTGGCTACACCTTC.

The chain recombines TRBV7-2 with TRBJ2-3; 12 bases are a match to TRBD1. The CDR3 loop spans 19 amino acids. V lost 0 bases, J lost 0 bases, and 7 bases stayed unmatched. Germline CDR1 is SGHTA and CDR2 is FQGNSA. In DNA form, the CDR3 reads TGTGCCAGCAGCTTAGCCCCGGGACAGGGGGCAGCTAGCACAGATACGCAGTATTTT. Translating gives CASSLAPGQGAASTDTQYF.

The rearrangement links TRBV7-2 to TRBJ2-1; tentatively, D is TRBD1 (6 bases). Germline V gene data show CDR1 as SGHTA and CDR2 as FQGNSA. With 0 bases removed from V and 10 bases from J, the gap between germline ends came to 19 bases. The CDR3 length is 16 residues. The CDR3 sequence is CASSLARGMTGLEQFF. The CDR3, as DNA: TGTGCCAGCAGCTTAGCGCGAGGAATGACAGGCTTAGAGCAGTTCTTC.

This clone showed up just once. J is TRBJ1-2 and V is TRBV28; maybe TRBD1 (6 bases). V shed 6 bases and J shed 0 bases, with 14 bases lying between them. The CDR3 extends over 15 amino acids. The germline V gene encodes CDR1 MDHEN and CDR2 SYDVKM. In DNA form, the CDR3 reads TGTGCCAGCAGACCCACAGGGCAAGCTAACTATGGCTACACCTTC. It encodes CASRPTGQANYGYTF.

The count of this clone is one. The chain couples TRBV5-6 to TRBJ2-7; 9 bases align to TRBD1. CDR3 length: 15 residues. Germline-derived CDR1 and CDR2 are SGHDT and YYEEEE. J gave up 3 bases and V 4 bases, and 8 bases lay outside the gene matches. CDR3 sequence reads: CASSATGQGLYEQYF. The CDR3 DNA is TGTGCCAGCAGCGCAACCGGACAGGGGCTCTACGAGCAGTACTTC.

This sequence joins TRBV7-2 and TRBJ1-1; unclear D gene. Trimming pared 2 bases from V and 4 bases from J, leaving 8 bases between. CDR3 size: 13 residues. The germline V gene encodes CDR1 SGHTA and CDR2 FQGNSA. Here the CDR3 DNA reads TGTGCCAGCAGCTTATACGGTACCACTGAAGCTTTCTTT. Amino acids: CASSLYGTTEAFF.

The chain's CDR3 is CASSLVYDIAFF. As DNA, the CDR3 is TGTGCCAGCAGCTTAGTATACGACATCGCTTTCTTT. V gene TRBV7-8 combines with J gene TRBJ1-1; no reliable D call. The CDR3 loop spans 12 amino acids. Trimming took 1 base from V and 11 from J, leaving 11 bases between them. Looked up from germline, CDR1 is SGHVS and CDR2 is FQNEAQ.

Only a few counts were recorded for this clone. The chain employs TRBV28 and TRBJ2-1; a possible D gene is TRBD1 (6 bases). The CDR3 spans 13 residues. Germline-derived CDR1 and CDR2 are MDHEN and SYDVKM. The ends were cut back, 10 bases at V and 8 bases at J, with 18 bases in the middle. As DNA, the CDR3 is TGTGCCACCCAACGTACAGGGCGGGATGAGCAGTTCTTC. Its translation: CATQRTGRDEQFF.

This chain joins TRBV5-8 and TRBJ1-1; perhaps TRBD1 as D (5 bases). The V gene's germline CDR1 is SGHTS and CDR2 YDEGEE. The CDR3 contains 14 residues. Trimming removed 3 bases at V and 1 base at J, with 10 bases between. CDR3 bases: TGTGCCAGCAGCTGGGGACTCTGGAACACTGAAGCTTTCTTT. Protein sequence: CASSWGLWNTEAFF.

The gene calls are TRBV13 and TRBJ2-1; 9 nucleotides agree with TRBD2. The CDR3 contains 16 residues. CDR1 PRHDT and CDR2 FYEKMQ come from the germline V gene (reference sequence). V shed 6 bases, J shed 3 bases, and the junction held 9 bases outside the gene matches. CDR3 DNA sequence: TGTGCCAGCAGTGGACGCGGGAGGGCGGGCTACAATGAGCAGTTCTTC. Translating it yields CASSGRGRAGYNEQFF.